These 12 T cell receptor beta chains came from one sample sequenced in a study of shared clonotypes between healthy human individuals. Measured with immunoSEQ multiplex PCR; TCRdb has only the in-frame clones, and not every one. The sample lists roughly 2 million clones, approximately 94% seen once, with 0.9% to 1.3% in the top ten. The naive CD8 subset, CD45RO-negative cells positively selected for CCR7, excluded terminally differentiated effector memory CD45RA+ cells. The source material was naive CD8+ T cells sorted from blood. These receptors were obtained from a man aged 18 to 35 in good health.

V is TRBV5-5 and J is TRBJ2-7; the match to TRBD2 covers 10 bases. V dropped 1 base and J dropped 6; count of bases not matched to a gene: 4. This CDR3 is 14 amino acids long. The V gene's germline CDR1 is SGHKS and CDR2 YYEKEE (reference sequence). This CDR3 is CASSLLLAGPEQYF. The CDR3, as DNA: TGTGCCAGCAGCTTGCTACTAGCGGGACCCGAGCAGTACTTC.

The chain combines TRBV7-9 with TRBJ2-7; perhaps D is TRBD1 or TRBD2 (6 bases each). The CDR3 is 12 amino acids. CDR1 and CDR2 (germline): SEHNR, FQNEAQ (reference sequence). Between the trimmed V and J ends, which lost 11 bases and 5 bases, there was a span of 16 bases. The CDR3 DNA reads TGTGCCGGGGCCGGGGGCGGCAACGAGCAGTACTTC. It codes for CAGAGGGNEQYF.

This sequence joins TRBV9 and TRBJ1-3; no firm D call. The germline V gene has CDR1 SGDLS and CDR2 YYNGEE. The CDR3 runs 15 residues. V lost 3 bases and J lost 0, with 10 bases in between. The CDR3 region has the DNA TGTGCCAGCAGCGCAGGAGAAAACTCTGGAAACACCATATATTTT. It codes for CASSAGENSGNTIYF.

This rearrangement joins TRBV15 to TRBJ1-3, with D hard to call. The CDR3 loop spans 12 amino acids. V lost 5 bases, J lost 4 bases, and 6 bases lay in between. The germline CDR1 and CDR2 sequences are LNHNV and YYDKDF (reference sequence). CDR3 protein: CATSEAGNTIYF. The CDR3 nucleotides are TGTGCCACCAGCGAGGCCGGAAACACCATATATTTT.

The CDR3 region is CASSQRDSSYEQYF. In DNA form, the CDR3 reads TGTGCCAGCAGCCAAAGGGACAGTTCCTACGAGCAGTACTTC. The rearrangement joins TRBV5-4 to TRBJ2-7; TRBD1 agrees at 7 bases. The length of the CDR3 is 14 residues. Germline V gene sequence: CDR1 SGHNT, CDR2 YYREEE (reference sequence). V dropped 4 bases and J dropped 1; count of bases not matched to a gene: 5.

The chain couples TRBV7-9 to TRBJ2-5, with a weak D call TRBD2 (6 bases). CDR1 is SEHNR, CDR2 FQNEAQ, per germline (reference sequence). Trimming removed 1 base at V and 1 base at J, with 16 bases between. The CDR3 sequence is 17 residues long. The CDR3 sequence: CASSLDLAGRIQETQYF. Here the CDR3 DNA reads TGTGCCAGCAGCTTAGATCTCGCGGGACGGATCCAAGAGACCCAGTACTTC. The full variable domain, rest sourced from reference TRBV7-9 and TRBJ2-5, is DTGVSQNPRHKITKRGQNVTFRCDPISEHNRLYWYRQTLGQGPEFLTYFQNEAQLEKSRLLSDRFSAERPKGSFSTLEIQRTEQGDSAMYLCASSLDLAGRIQETQYFGPGTRLLVL.

In this sample, this clone turned up a few times. This chain connects TRBV5-4 to TRBJ1-1; perhaps TRBD1 as D (5 bases). V lost 0 bases and J lost 0, with 6 bases in between. The CDR3 totals 14 residues. Germline V gives CDR1 SGHNT, CDR2 YYREEE (reference sequence). The CDR3: CASSLEQVNTEAFF. The CDR3 DNA sequence: TGTGCCAGCAGCTTGGAACAGGTGAACACTGAAGCTTTCTTT.

The V gene is TRBV6-5, the J gene TRBJ1-1; D ambiguous. The CDR3 is 13 residues long. CDR1 and CDR2 from the germline V gene are MNHEY and SVGAGI. Trimming left V 8 bases short and J 1 base short, with 11 bases between. CDR3 protein: CASGEFANTEAFF. DNA of the CDR3: TGTGCCAGCGGTGAATTCGCGAACACTGAAGCTTTCTTT.

The rearrangement links TRBV2 to TRBJ1-2, with a weak D call TRBD1 (5 bases). V was trimmed by 8 bases and J by 8 bases, leaving 12 bases between them. Germline V gene data show CDR1 as SNHLY and CDR2 as FYNNEI. This CDR3 is 11 amino acids long. The chain's CDR3 is CASETGGGYTF. The CDR3 bases are TGTGCCAGCGAAACGGGGGGAGGCTACACCTTC. Using reference TRBV2 and TRBJ1-2 for the parts outside the CDR3, the full variable domain is EPEVTQTPSHQVTQMGQEVILRCVPISNHLYFYWYRQILGQKVEFLVSFYNNEISEKSEIFDDQFSVERPDGSNFTLKIRSTKLEDSAMYFCASETGGGYTFGSGTRLTVV.

The chain carries TRBV6-6 and TRBJ1-2; a possible D gene is TRBD1 (5 bases). The germline CDR1 and CDR2 sequences are MNHNY and SVGAGI (reference sequence). The CDR3 has 14 residues. V lost 2 bases and J lost 5, with 12 bases in between. CDR3 protein: CASSYGGDNYGYTF. The DNA of the CDR3 is TGTGCCAGCAGTTACGGAGGGGATAATTATGGCTACACCTTC.

The chain couples TRBV7-8 to TRBJ2-7, with D perhaps assigned TRBD1 or TRBD2 (5 bases each). Trimming removed 4 bases at V and 0 bases at J, with 16 bases between. CDR1 and CDR2 from the germline V gene are SGHVS and FQNEAQ. The CDR3 runs to 16 residues. CDR3 protein: CASSSTGAVGSYEQYF. CDR3 in DNA: TGTGCCAGCAGCTCCACCGGGGCCGTGGGCTCCTACGAGCAGTACTTC.

The chain combines TRBV5-6 with TRBJ1-5; D remains unclear. Trimming shortened V by 0 bases and J by 3 bases, and 13 bases separated the two germline ends. The CDR3 has 16 residues. Germline V gene sequence: CDR1 SGHDT, CDR2 YYEEEE. The CDR3 bases are TGTGCCAGCAGCTTGGCGCCCGGTGATTACAATCAGCCCCAGCATTTT. It is translated as CASSLAPGDYNQPQHF.